These T cell receptor beta chains were read from a single sample in a study of T cells in Graves' hyperthyroidism and ophthalmopathy. TCRdb re-derived calls from the multiplex PCR reads in MiXCR, one entry per CDR3 protein. Here the sample spans a few hundred thousand distinct CDR3 sequences, around a sixth being singletons. Sequences were obtained from blood. The source of these receptors is a woman between 18 and 29 years old with Graves' hyperthyroidism. Each CDR3 is given with its conserved first and last residue. A D gene is named only where the DNA matches it firmly. Clone sizes are given selectively: once, few, many, or a class where the clone is expanded.

cdr3_aa | cdr3_nt | j_call | clone_size | v_call | d_call
CASSIVVQGSEKLFF | TGTGCCAGTAGTATAGTAGTACAGGGAAGTGAAAAACTGTTTTTT | TRBJ1-4 | few | TRBV19 | NA
CASSLGDRGYPPSTDTQYF | TGTGCCAGCAGCTTAGGGGACAGGGGGTATCCTCCTAGCACAGATACGCAGTATTTT | TRBJ2-3 | many | TRBV11-2 | TRBD1
CATSRRADQPQHF | TGTGCCACCAGTCGCAGGGCCGATCAGCCCCAGCATTTT | TRBJ1-5 | many | TRBV24-1 | NA
CASSYWGTSTDTQYF | TGTGCCAGCAGTTATTGGGGGACTAGCACAGATACGCAGTATTTT | TRBJ2-3 | NA | TRBV6-1 | NA
CSVSERGRAGNEQFF | TGCAGCGTCTCCGAGCGAGGGAGGGCCGGGAATGAGCAGTTCTTC | TRBJ2-1 | many | TRBV29-1 | TRBD2
CASSPRAGYSYEQYF | TGTGCCAGTAGTCCACGAGCAGGGTACTCATACGAGCAGTACTTC | TRBJ2-7 | NA | TRBV19 | NA
CASSEDRGWEQYF | TGTGCCAGCAGCGAGGACAGGGGCTGGGAGCAGTACTTC | TRBJ2-7 | few | TRBV7-9 | TRBD1
CASSFGTSGNDGELFF | TGTGCCAGCAGTTTTGGGACTAGCGGGAATGACGGGGAGCTGTTTTTT | TRBJ2-2 | many | TRBV12-3/TRBV12-4 | TRBD2
CASSPPKREEDTQYF | TGTGCCAGCAGCCCTCCTAAGCGGGAGGAAGATACGCAGTATTTT | TRBJ2-3 | many | TRBV7-9 | TRBD2
CASSQFDREGEKLFF | TGCGCCAGCAGCCAATTTGACAGGGAGGGCGAAAAACTGTTTTTT | TRBJ1-4 | many | TRBV4-1 | TRBD1
CASSPRSSLSYEQYF | TGTGCCAGCTCACCACGAAGTTCGCTGTCCTACGAGCAGTACTTC | TRBJ2-7 | many | TRBV18 | NA
CSASTSGGSSYNEQFF | TGCAGTGCTTCGACTAGCGGGGGTTCATCCTACAATGAGCAGTTCTTC | TRBJ2-1 | many | TRBV20-1 | TRBD2
CATSDPHRGHSTDTQYF | TGTGCCACCAGTGACCCACACAGGGGACATAGCACAGATACGCAGTATTTT | TRBJ2-3 | many | TRBV24-1 | TRBD1
CASSSLGASNQPQHF | TGTGCCAGCAGTTCCCTAGGCGCGAGCAATCAGCCCCAGCATTTT | TRBJ1-5 | NA | TRBV12-3/TRBV12-4 | NA
CSALTSGIHSRSYNEQFF | TGCAGTGCTCTGACTAGCGGGATCCATTCCCGCTCCTACAATGAGCAGTTCTTC | TRBJ2-1 | many | TRBV20-1 | TRBD2
CASSLSGGAGTYEQYF | TGTGCCAGCAGCTTGAGCGGCGGCGCGGGGACCTACGAGCAGTACTTC | TRBJ2-7 | few | TRBV5-4 | NA
CASSLSSSGNTIYF | TGTGCCAGCAGTTTGAGTTCCTCTGGAAACACCATATATTTT | TRBJ1-3 | many | TRBV12-3/TRBV12-4 | NA
CASSLRGSGGRQPQHF | TGTGCCAGCAGTTTACGAGGCTCTGGGGGTCGCCAGCCCCAGCATTTT | TRBJ1-5 | many | TRBV27 | NA
CASSEGGSGYNEQFF | TGTGCCAGCAGTGAAGGGGGGAGCGGCTACAATGAGCAGTTCTTC | TRBJ2-1 | few | TRBV2 | NA
CASSTFGQGGYGYTF | TGTGCCAGCAGTACCTTCGGACAGGGTGGCTATGGCTACACCTTC | TRBJ1-2 | many | TRBV6-1 | TRBD1
CASIGTGVTGELFF | TGTGCCAGCATCGGGACAGGGGTAACCGGGGAGCTGTTTTTT | TRBJ2-2 | many | TRBV7-9 | TRBD1
CASRHKLAGGSEQFF | TGTGCCAGCAGGCATAAACTAGCGGGAGGGAGTGAGCAGTTCTTC | TRBJ2-1 | many | TRBV6-1 | TRBD2
CASSLDWLADYEQYF | TGTGCCAGCAGCTTAGATTGGCTAGCGGACTACGAGCAGTACTTC | TRBJ2-7 | many | TRBV7-8 | TRBD2
CASSPLAAGDRSPLHF | TGCGCCAGCAGCCCATTGGCGGCAGGTGACCGCTCACCCCTCCACTTT | TRBJ1-6 | few | TRBV5-1 | NA
CASSPTSGGFNEQFF | TGTGCCAGCAGCCCGACCAGCGGCGGATTCAATGAGCAGTTCTTC | TRBJ2-1 | many | TRBV7-9 | NA
CASSPQRLADNNEQFF | TGTGCCAGCAGCCCTCAAAGACTAGCGGATAACAATGAGCAGTTCTTC | TRBJ2-1 | few | TRBV9 | TRBD2
CAWYTGQGAGYTF | TGTGCCTGGTATACGGGACAGGGGGCGGGCTACACCTTC | TRBJ1-2 | once | TRBV30 | TRBD1
CASSPHRLSREAGANVLTF | TGTGCCAGCAGCCCTCATCGACTGTCGAGGGAAGCTGGGGCCAACGTCCTGACTTTC | TRBJ2-6 | many | TRBV7-8 | NA